The T cell receptor (beta chain) described here comes from a study of blood T cells in healthy people across ages. Study in general: About one barcoded beta molecule was captured per two T cells (by template switching).

A note on this clonotype: Its specificity is not known.

General observations from the study: The fall in TCR beta diversity per million T cells was roughly linear with age.

A second PCR, run for 7 to 11 cycles, used a sample-barcoded 5' primer plus a J-beta primer mix. Each cDNA molecule received a tag from a template-switch adaptor that had 12 random nucleotides. TCRdb reprocessed the 5' RACE reads with MiXCR, giving one entry per CDR3 protein. The sample lists about 1.4 million distinct CDR3 sequences, around 59% occurring once. A minimum of 6.5 million PBMCs was isolated per sample. The receptor was isolated from a man aged 18 to 29 in good health. The sample taken for sequencing was blood.

CDR3 protein: CASSLAGGIVQPQHF. DNA for the CDR3: TGTGCCAGCAGTTTAGCGGGGGGCATAGTTCAGCCCCAGCATTTT. V usage is TRBV27 and J usage is TRBJ1-5, with a tentative D call TRBD1 (6 bases). In germline, CDR1 is MNHEY, CDR2 SMNVEV (reference sequence). Trimming removed 2 bases at V and 6 bases at J, with 14 bases between. This CDR3 contains 15 residues.